This T cell receptor (beta chain) emerged from a study of technical replicates of blood from a handful of donors. CDR3 size: 15 residues. V lost 4 bases to trimming and J lost 0 bases, with 14 bases between them. Germline assignment: CDR1 SGHKS and CDR2 YYEKEE (reference sequence). The protocol was immunoSEQ multiplex PCR, while the TCRdb copy is restricted to in-frame clones and leaves out a portion. The sample holds 85,000 to 95,000 clones; roughly 95% are singletons and the top ten take approximately 0.37%. Sequencing was done on a sample of T cells isolated from PBMCs. This receptor was obtained from a human donor in good health. V usage is TRBV5-5 and J usage is TRBJ2-7; no clear D. The CDR3 nucleotides are TGTGCCAGCAGCACCTCACAGTTTAGCTCCTACGAGCAGTACTTC. This gives the protein CASSTSQFSSYEQYF.